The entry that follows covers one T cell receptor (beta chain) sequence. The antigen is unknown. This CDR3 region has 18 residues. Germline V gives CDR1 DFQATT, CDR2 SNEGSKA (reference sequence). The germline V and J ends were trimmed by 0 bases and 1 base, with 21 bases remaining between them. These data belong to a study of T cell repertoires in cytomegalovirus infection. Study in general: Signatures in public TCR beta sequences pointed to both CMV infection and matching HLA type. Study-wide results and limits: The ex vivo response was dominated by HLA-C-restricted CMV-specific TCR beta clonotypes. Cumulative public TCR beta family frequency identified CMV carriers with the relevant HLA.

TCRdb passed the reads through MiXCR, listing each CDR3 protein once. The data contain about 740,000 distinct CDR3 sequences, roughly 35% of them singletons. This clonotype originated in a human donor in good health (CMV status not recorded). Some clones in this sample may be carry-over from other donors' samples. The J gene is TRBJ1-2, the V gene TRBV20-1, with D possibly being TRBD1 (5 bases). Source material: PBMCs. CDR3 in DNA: TGCAGTGCTAGAGATCCCGGGGCAGGCGCCATCCTTAACTATGGCTACACCTTC. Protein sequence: CSARDPGAGAILNYGYTF.